This T cell receptor (beta chain) appears in the sequencing data of a study of T-cell memory formation after mild COVID-19. TCRdb re-called the 5' RACE reads through MiXCR, storing one row per CDR3 protein. The sample contains some 210,000 distinct CDR3 sequences, approximately 16% of which appear only once. This clonotype showed up just a few times. V dropped 0 bases and J dropped 5 bases, with 15 bases sitting between them. CDR1 SGHRS and CDR2 YFSETQ come from the germline V gene. The CDR3 totals 15 residues. The sequence came from an adult woman who had mild COVID-19 (a few samples of this study predate the infection). Cell type and time point are not known. V is TRBV5-1 and J is TRBJ2-7; D may be TRBD1 (6 bases). The source material was PBMCs or a T cell subset sorted from them (not recorded which). CDR3 sequence (DNA): TGCGCCAGCAGCTTGGTCGGTCAGGGGTTAAACGAGCAGTACTTC. It encodes CASSLVGQGLNEQYF.